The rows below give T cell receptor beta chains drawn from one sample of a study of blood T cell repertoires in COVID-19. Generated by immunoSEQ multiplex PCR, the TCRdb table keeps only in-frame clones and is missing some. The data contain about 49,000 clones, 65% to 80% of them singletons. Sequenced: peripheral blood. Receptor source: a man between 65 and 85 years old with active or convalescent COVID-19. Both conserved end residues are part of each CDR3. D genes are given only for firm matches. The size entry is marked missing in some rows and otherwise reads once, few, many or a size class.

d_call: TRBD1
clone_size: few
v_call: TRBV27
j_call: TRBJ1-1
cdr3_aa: CASSQGTGGWTEAFF
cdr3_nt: TGTGCCAGCAGTCAAGGTACAGGGGGTTGGACTGAAGCTTTCTTT

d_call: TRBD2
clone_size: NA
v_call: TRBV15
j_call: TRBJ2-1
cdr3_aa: CATSRAGLPNYNEQFF
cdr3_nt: TGTGCCACCAGCAGAGCGGGACTACCTAACTACAATGAGCAGTTCTTC

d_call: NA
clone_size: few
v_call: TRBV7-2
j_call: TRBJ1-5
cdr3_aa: CASSLGGTGGQPQHF
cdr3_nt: TGTGCCAGCAGCTTAGGCGGCACGGGAGGGCAGCCCCAGCATTTT

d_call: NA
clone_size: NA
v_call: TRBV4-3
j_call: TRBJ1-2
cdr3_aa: CASSQLPLAPPEDGYTF
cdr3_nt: TGCGCCAGCAGCCAATTACCCCTGGCCCCCCCGGAGGATGGCTACACCTTC

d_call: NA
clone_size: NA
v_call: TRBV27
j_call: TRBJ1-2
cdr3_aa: CASSLWAGWWYGYTF
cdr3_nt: TGTGCCAGCAGTTTGTGGGCAGGGTGGTGGTATGGCTACACCTTC

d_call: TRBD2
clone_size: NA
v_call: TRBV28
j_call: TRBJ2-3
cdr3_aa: CATTPPLAGGDTQYF
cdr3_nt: TGTGCCACCACGCCCCCACTAGCGGGGGGAGATACGCAGTATTTT

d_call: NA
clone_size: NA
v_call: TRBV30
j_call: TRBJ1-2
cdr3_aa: CAWSRLSGASGYTF
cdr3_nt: TGTGCCTGGAGTCGCCTCTCAGGGGCAAGTGGCTACACCTTC

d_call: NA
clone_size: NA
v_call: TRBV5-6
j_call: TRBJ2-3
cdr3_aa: CASSLLAELVGTDTQYF
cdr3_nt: TGTGCCAGCAGCTTGTTAGCTGAGCTCGTGGGCACAGATACGCAGTATTTT

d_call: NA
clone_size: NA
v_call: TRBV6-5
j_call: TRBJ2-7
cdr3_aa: CASQNAAGATYEQYF
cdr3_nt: TGTGCCAGCCAGAACGCGGCAGGGGCCACCTACGAGCAGTACTTC

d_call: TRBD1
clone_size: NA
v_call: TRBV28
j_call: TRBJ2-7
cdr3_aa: CASGQGIVYEQYF
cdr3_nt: TGTGCCAGCGGACAGGGGATTGTCTACGAGCAGTACTTC

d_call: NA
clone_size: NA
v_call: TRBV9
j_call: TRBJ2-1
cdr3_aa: CASSVGDSSYNEQFF
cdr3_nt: TGTGCCAGCAGCGTCGGGGATAGCTCCTACAATGAGCAGTTCTTC

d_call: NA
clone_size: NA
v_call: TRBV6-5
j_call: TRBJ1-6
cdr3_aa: CASSFFRDNSPLHF
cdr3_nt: TGTGCCAGCAGTTTCTTCAGGGATAATTCACCCCTCCACTTT

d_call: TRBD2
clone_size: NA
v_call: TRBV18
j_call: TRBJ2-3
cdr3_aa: CASSPEASGGLTDTQYF
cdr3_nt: TGTGCCAGCTCACCAGAGGCTAGCGGGGGCCTCACAGATACGCAGTATTTT

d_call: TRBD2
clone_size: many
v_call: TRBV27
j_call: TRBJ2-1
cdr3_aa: CASSPTSNGEQFF
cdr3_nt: TGTGCCAGCAGTCCGACTAGCAATGGTGAGCAGTTCTTC

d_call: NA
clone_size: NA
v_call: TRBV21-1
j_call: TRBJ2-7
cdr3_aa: CASPTEYTGCEQYF
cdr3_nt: TGTGCCAGCCCTACGGAATACACAGGATGCGAGCAGTACTTC

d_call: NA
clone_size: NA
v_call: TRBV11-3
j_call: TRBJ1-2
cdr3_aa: CASSLSQEGYGYTF
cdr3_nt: TGTGCCAGCAGCTTAAGCCAGGAGGGGTACGGCTACACCTTC

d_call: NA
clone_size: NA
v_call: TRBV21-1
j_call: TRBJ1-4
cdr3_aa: CASSKVGGQGARIPGEKLFF
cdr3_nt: TGTGCCAGCAGCAAAGTGGGAGGACAGGGGGCCCGAATTCCTGGAGAAAAACTGTTTTTT

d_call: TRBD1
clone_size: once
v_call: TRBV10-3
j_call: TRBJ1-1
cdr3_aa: CAISESTPRQGALGAFF
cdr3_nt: TGTGCCATCAGTGAGTCGACTCCTAGACAGGGGGCGCTAGGAGCTTTCTTT

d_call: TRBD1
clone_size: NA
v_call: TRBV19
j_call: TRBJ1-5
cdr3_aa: CASHATGSAPQHF
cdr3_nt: TGTGCCAGTCACGCGACAGGGTCGGCGCCCCAGCATTTT

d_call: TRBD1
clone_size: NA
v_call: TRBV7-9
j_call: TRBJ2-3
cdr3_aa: CASSLRQGADTQYF
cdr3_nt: TGTGCCAGCAGCTTAAGACAGGGGGCAGATACGCAGTATTTT

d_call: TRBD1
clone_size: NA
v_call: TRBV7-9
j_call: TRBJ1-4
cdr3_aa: CASSKGQVLENEKLFF
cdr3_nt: TGTGCCAGCAGTAAAGGACAGGTGCTAGAAAATGAAAAACTGTTTTTT

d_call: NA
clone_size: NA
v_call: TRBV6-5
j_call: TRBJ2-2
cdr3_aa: CASIRQIANTGELFF
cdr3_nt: TGTGCCAGCATACGACAGATCGCGAACACCGGGGAGCTGTTTTTT

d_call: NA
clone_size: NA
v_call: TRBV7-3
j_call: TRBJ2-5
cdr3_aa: CASSFNAGETQYF
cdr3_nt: TGTGCCAGCAGCTTCAACGCAGGGGAGACCCAGTACTTC

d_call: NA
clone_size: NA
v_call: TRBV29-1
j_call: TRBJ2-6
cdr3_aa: CSVELSGANVLTF
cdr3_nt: TGCAGCGTTGAACTTTCTGGGGCCAACGTCCTGACTTTC

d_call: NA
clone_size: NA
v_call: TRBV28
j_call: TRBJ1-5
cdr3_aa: CASSQTGGVGNQPQHF
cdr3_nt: TGTGCCAGCAGCCAAACCGGGGGGGTGGGGAATCAGCCCCAGCATTTT

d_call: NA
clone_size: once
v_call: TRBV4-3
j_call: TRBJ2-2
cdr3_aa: CASSPTSTNTGELFF
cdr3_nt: TGCGCCAGCAGTCCAACTAGCACGAACACCGGGGAGCTGTTTTTT

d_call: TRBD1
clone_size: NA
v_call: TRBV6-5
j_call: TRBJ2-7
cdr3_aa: CASSLTGTGVREQYF
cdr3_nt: TGTGCCAGCAGTTTGACCGGGACAGGGGTGAGGGAGCAGTACTTC

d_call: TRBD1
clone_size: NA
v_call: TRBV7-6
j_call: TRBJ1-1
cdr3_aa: CASSLAGYRGPMNTEAFF
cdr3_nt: TGTGCCAGCAGCTTAGCCGGATACAGGGGACCGATGAACACTGAAGCTTTCTTT

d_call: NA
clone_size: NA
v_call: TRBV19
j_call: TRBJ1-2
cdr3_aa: CASSRQANYGYTF
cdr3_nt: TGTGCCAGTAGCCGACAGGCTAACTATGGCTACACCTTC

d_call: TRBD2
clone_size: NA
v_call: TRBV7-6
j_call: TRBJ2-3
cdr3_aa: CASSTSGSLTDTQYF
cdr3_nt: TGTGCCAGCAGTACTAGCGGGAGCCTCACAGATACGCAGTATTTT

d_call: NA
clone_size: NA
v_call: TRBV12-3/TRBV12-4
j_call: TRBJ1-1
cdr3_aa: CASSLTGNTEAFF
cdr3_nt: TGTGCCAGCAGTTTAACAGGGAACACTGAAGCTTTCTTT